The clone carrying this T cell receptor (beta chain) showed up just a few times. MiXCR was run by TCRdb on the 5' RACE reads, yielding one entry per CDR3 protein. The table lists tens of thousands of distinct CDR3 sequences, 10% to 15% of them singletons. This sample was taken from a study of early T cells in non-severe SARS-CoV-2 infection. The CDR3 is made up of 12 amino acids. The germline V and J ends were trimmed by 3 bases and 4 bases, with 8 bases remaining between them. The germline gives CDR1 DFQATT, CDR2 SNEGSKA (reference sequence). This TCR came from an adult who was a healthcare worker with PCR-confirmed SARS-CoV-2 infection or an uninfected control (not recorded which). The source material was whole blood. The chain carries TRBV20-1 and TRBJ2-3; perhaps TRBD2 as D (5 bases). CDR3 sequence: CSASPGADTQYF. The CDR3 bases are TGCAGTGCTAGTCCCGGGGCAGATACGCAGTATTTT.